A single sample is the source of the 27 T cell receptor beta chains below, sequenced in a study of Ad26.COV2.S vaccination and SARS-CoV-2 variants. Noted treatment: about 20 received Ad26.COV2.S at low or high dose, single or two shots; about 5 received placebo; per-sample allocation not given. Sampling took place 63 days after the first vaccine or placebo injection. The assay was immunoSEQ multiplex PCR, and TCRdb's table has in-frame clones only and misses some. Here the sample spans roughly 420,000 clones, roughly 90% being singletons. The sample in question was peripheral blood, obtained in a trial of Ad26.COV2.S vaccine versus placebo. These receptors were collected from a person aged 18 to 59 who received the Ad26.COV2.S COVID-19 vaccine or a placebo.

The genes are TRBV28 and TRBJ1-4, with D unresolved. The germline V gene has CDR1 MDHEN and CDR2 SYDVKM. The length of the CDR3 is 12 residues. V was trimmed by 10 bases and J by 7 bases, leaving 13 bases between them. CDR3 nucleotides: TGTGCCATTAACGGGCTGGGTGAAAAACTGTTTTTT. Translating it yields CAINGLGEKLFF.

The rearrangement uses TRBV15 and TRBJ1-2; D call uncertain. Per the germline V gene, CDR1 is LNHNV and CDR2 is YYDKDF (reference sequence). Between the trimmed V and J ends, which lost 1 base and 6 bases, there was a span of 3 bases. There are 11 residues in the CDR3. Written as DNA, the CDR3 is TGTGCCACCAGCAGAGGGGATGGCTACACCTTC. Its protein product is CATSRGDGYTF.

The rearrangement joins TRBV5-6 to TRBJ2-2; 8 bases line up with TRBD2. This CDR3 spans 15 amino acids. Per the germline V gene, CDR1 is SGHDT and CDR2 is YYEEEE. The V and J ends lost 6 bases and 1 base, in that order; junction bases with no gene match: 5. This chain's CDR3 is CASIKSGRNTGELFF. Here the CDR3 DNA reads TGTGCCAGCATCAAGAGCGGGAGGAACACCGGGGAGCTGTTTTTT.

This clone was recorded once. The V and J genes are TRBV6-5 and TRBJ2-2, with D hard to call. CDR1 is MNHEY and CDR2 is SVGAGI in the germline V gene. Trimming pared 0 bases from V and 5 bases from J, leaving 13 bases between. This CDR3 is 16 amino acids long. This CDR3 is CASSYSPSPGTGELFF. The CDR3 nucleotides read TGTGCCAGCAGTTACTCCCCCAGCCCTGGGACCGGGGAGCTGTTTTTT.

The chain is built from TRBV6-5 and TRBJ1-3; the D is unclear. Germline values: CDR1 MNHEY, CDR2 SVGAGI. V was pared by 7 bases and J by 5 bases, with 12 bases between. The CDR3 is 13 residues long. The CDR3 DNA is TGTGCCAGCACTAGCACAGCCAGAAACACCATATATTTT. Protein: CASTSTARNTIYF.

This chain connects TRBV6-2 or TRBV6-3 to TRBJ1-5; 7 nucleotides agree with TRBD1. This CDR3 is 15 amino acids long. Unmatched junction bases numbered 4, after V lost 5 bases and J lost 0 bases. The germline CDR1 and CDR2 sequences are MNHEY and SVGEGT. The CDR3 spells CASSKTGDSNQPQHF. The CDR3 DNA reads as TGTGCCAGCAGTAAAACAGGGGATAGCAATCAGCCCCAGCATTTT.

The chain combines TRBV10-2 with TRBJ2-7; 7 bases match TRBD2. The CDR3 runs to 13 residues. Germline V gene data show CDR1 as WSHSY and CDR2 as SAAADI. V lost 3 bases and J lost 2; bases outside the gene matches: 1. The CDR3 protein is CASSERGAYEQYF. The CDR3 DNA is TGCGCCAGCAGTGAACGGGGGGCCTACGAGCAGTACTTC.

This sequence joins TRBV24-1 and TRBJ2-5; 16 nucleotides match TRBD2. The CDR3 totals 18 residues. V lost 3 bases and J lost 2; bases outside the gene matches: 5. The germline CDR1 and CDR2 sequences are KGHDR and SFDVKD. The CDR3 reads CATSDPGLAGGRQETQYF. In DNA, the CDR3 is TGTGCCACCAGTGATCCGGGACTAGCGGGGGGGAGGCAAGAGACCCAGTACTTC.

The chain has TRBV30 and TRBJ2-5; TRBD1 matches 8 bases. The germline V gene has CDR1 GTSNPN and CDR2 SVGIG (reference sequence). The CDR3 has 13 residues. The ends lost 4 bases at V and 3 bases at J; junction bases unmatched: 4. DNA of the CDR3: TGTGCCTGGACCCAACAGGGGGAAGAGACCCAGTACTTC. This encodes CAWTQQGEETQYF. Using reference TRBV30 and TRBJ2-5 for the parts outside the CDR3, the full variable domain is SQTIHQWPATLVQPVGSPLSLECTVEGTSNPNLYWYRQAAGRGLQLLFYSVGIGQISSEVPQNLSASRPQDRQFILSSKKLLLSDSGFYLCAWTQQGEETQYFGPGTRLLVL.

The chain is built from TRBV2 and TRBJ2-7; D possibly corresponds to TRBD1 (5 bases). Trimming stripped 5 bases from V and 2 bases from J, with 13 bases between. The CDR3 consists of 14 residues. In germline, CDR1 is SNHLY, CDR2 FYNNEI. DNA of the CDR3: TGTGCCAGCAGTTACAGGACGGAGACCTACGAGCAGTACTTC. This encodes CASSYRTETYEQYF. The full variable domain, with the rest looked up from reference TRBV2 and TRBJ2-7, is EPEVTQTPSHQVTQMGQEVILRCVPISNHLYFYWYRQILGQKVEFLVSFYNNEISEKSEIFDDQFSVERPDGSNFTLKIRSTKLEDSAMYFCASSYRTETYEQYFGPGTRLTVT.

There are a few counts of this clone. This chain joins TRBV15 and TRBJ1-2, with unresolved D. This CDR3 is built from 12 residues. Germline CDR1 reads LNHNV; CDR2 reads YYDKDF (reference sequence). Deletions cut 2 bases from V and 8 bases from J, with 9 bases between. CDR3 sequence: CATSRNHRGYTF. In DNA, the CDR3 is TGTGCCACCAGCAGAAACCACCGGGGCTACACCTTC.

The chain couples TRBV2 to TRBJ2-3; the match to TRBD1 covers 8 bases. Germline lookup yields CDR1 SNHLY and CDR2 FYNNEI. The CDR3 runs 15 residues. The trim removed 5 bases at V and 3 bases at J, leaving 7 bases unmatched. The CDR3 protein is CASSKGTGRTDTQYF. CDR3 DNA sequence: TGTGCCAGCAGTAAAGGGACAGGCCGGACAGATACGCAGTATTTT.

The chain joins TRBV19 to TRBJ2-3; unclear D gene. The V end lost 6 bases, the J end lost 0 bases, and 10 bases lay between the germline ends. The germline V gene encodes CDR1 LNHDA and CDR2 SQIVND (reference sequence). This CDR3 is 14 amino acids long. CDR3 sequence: CASRSRTSTDTQYF. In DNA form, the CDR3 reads TGTGCCAGTAGGTCAAGAACTAGCACAGATACGCAGTATTTT. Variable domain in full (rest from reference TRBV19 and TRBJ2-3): DGGITQSPKYLFRKEGQNVTLSCEQNLNHDAMYWYRQDPGQGLRLIYYSQIVNDFQKGDIAEGYSVSREKKESFPLTVTSAQKNPTAFYLCASRSRTSTDTQYFGPGTRLTVL.

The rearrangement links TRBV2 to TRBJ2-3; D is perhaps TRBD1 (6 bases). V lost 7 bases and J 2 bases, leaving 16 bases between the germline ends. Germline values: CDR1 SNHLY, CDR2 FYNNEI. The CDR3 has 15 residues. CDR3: CASILGQTATDTQYF. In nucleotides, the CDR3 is TGTGCCAGCATCCTAGGACAGACGGCCACAGATACGCAGTATTTT.

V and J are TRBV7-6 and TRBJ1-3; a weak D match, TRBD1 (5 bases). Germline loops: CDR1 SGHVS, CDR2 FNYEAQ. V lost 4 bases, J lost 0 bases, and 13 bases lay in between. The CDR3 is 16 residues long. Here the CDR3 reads CASSSRDANSGNTIYF. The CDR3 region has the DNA TGTGCCAGCAGCTCAAGGGACGCCAACTCTGGAAACACCATATATTTT.

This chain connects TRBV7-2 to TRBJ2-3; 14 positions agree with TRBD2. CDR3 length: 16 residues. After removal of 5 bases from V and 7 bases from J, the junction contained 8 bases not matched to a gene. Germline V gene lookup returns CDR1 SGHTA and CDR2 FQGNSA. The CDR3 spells CASSLTSGGGLNTQYF. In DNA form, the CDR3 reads TGTGCCAGCAGCCTGACTAGCGGGGGGGGACTAAATACGCAGTATTTT.

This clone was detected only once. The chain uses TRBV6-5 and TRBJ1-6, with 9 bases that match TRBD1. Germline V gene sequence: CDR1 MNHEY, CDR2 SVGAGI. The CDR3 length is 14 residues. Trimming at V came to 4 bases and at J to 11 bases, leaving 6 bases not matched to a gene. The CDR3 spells CASSSGQGSPPLHF. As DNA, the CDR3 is TGTGCCAGCAGTTCCGGACAGGGGTCTCCACCCCTCCACTTT.

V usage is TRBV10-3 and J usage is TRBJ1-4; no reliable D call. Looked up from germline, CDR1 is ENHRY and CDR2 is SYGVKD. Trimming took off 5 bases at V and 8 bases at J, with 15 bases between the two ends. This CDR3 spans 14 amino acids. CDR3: CAISQQGSQEKLFF. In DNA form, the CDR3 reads TGTGCCATCAGTCAGCAAGGAAGCCAAGAAAAACTGTTTTTT.

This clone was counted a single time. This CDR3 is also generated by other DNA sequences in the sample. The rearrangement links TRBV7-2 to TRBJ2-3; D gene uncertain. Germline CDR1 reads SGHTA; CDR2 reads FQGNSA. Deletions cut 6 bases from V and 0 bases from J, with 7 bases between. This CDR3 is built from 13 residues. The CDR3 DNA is TGTGCCAGCAGTTTACCTAGCACAGATACGCAGTATTTT. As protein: CASSLPSTDTQYF.

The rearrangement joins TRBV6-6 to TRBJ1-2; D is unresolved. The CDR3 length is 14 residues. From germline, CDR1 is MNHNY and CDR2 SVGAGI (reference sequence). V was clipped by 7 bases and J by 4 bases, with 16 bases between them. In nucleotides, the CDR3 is TGTGCCAGCATCCCGGATCCGGGTAGCTATGGCTACACCTTC. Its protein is CASIPDPGSYGYTF.

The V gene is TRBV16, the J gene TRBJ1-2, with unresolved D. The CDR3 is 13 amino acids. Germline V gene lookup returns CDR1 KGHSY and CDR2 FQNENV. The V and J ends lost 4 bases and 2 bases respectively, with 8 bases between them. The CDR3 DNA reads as TGTGCCAGCAGCCCCATGGACAACTATGGCTACACCTTC. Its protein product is CASSPMDNYGYTF.

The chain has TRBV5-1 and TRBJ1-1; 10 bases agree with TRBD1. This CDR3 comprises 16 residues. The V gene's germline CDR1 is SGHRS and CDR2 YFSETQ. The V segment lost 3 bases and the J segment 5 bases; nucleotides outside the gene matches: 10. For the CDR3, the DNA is TGCGCCAGCAGCTCCATTACGGGACAGGGGAAGACTGAAGCTTTCTTT. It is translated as CASSSITGQGKTEAFF.

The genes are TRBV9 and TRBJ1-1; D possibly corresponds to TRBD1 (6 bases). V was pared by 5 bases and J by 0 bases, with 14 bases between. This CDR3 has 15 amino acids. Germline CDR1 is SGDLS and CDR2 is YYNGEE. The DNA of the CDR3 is TGTGCCAGCAGGACGGGGGGCAGCATGAACACTGAAGCTTTCTTT. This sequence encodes CASRTGGSMNTEAFF.

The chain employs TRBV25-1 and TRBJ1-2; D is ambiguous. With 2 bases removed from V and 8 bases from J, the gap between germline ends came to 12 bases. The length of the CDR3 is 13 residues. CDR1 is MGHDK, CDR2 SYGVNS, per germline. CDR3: CASSEGGWAGYTF. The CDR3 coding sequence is TGTGCCAGCAGTGAAGGTGGCTGGGCGGGCTACACCTTC.

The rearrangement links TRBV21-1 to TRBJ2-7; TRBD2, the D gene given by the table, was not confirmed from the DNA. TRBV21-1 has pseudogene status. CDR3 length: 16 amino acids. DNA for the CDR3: TGTGCCAGCAGCAAAGTGGAGCCCGGGAGAATGGAAGAGCAGTACTTC. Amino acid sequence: CASSKVEPGRMEEQYF.

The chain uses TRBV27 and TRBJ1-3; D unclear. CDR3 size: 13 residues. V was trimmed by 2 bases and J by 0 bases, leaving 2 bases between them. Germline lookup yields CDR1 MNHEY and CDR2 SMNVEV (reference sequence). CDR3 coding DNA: TGTGCCAGCAGTTTAGGCTCTGGAAACACCATATATTTT. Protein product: CASSLGSGNTIYF.

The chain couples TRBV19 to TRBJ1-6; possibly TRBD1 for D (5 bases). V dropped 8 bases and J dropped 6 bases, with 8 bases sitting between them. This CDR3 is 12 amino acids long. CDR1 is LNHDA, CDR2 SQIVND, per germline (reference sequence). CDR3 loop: CASGDLNSPLHF. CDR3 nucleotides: TGTGCCAGTGGGGACCTTAATTCACCCCTCCACTTT.